Listed below are T cell receptor beta chains from one sample, sequenced in a study of human T cells and chemical hapten exposure. TCRdb fed the RACE reads into MiXCR, producing one record per CDR3 protein. The table lists under 45,000 distinct CDR3 sequences, about 5.5% of them singletons. Sequenced input: whole blood. Receptor source: a human donor in good health. Some clones in this sample may be carry-over from other donors' samples. Each CDR3 is given with its conserved first and last residue. A D gene is named only where the DNA matches it firmly. Not every row has a clone size; where given, it reads once, few, many or a size class.

d_call: NA
v_call: TRBV29-1
j_call: TRBJ2-6
clone_size: many
cdr3_nt: TGCAGCGTTGGGAGTCTACCTGGGGCCAACGTCCTGACTTTC
cdr3_aa: CSVGSLPGANVLTF

d_call: TRBD2
v_call: TRBV10-3
j_call: TRBJ2-5
clone_size: many
cdr3_nt: TGTGCCATCAGTGAATCGCGGGAGAGTGAGACCCAGTACTTC
cdr3_aa: CAISESRESETQYF

d_call: NA
v_call: TRBV18
j_call: TRBJ1-3
clone_size: few
cdr3_nt: TGTGCCAGCTCACCACCGGCCAGGACCATATATTTT
cdr3_aa: CASSPPARTIYF

d_call: TRBD1
v_call: TRBV3-1
j_call: TRBJ1-1
clone_size: many
cdr3_nt: TGTGCCAGCAGCCTCACCTACAGGGGGGTGAACACTGAAGCTTTCTTT
cdr3_aa: CASSLTYRGVNTEAFF

d_call: NA
v_call: TRBV4-2
j_call: TRBJ1-2
clone_size: many
cdr3_nt: TGTGCCAGCAGCCAAGAAGGCAGGGGTTTGGGAAGGCATGGCTACACCTTC
cdr3_aa: CASSQEGRGLGRHGYTF

d_call: TRBD2
v_call: TRBV3-1
j_call: TRBJ2-3
clone_size: few
cdr3_nt: TGTGCCAGCAGGATGGGCGGGAGGGCCACCCACACAGATACGCAGTATTTT
cdr3_aa: CASRMGGRATHTDTQYF

d_call: NA
v_call: TRBV5-1
j_call: TRBJ1-3
clone_size: many
cdr3_nt: TGCGCCAGCAGCTTGGAGGAGGGAGGAAACACCATATATTTT
cdr3_aa: CASSLEEGGNTIYF

d_call: NA
v_call: TRBV20-1
j_call: TRBJ2-3
clone_size: many
cdr3_nt: TGCAGTGCTAGAGGACAGCCTAACACAGATACGCAGTATTTT
cdr3_aa: CSARGQPNTDTQYF

d_call: NA
v_call: TRBV20-1
j_call: TRBJ1-5
clone_size: many
cdr3_nt: TGCAGTAAGGCAATAGGGAATCAGCCCCAGCATTTT
cdr3_aa: CSKAIGNQPQHF

d_call: NA
v_call: TRBV6-6
j_call: TRBJ1-1
clone_size: many
cdr3_nt: TGTGCCACGGCAGGTGGTGAGAACACTGAAGCTTTCTTT
cdr3_aa: CATAGGENTEAFF

d_call: NA
v_call: TRBV21-1
j_call: TRBJ1-1
clone_size: many
cdr3_nt: TGTGCCAGCAGCATCCGTGGTAGGGGAGGGACTGAAGCTTTCTTT
cdr3_aa: CASSIRGRGGTEAFF

d_call: NA
v_call: TRBV6-6
j_call: TRBJ1-1
clone_size: NA
cdr3_nt: TGTGCCAGCAGCCTCAGCAGGGACACTGAAGCTTTCTTT
cdr3_aa: CASSLSRDTEAFF

d_call: NA
v_call: TRBV11-2
j_call: TRBJ2-1
clone_size: many
cdr3_nt: TGTGCCAGCAGCTTAGAGGGCGGGATAAATGAGCAGTTCTTC
cdr3_aa: CASSLEGGINEQFF

d_call: TRBD2
v_call: TRBV30
j_call: TRBJ2-2
clone_size: few
cdr3_nt: TGTGCCTCGCGGCAGGGAGCGGGAGCAAACACCGGGGAGCTGTTTTTT
cdr3_aa: CASRQGAGANTGELFF

d_call: NA
v_call: TRBV9
j_call: TRBJ1-3
clone_size: few
cdr3_nt: TGTGCCAGCAGCGAATCAGGGTATAACTCTGGAAACACCATATATTTT
cdr3_aa: CASSESGYNSGNTIYF

d_call: TRBD1
v_call: TRBV4-3
j_call: TRBJ2-7
clone_size: few
cdr3_nt: TGCGCCAGCAGCCAAGTCTTTCGAGGGGGCGGATCCTACGAGCAGTACTTC
cdr3_aa: CASSQVFRGGGSYEQYF